This T cell receptor (beta chain) was observed in a study of response to subunit inactivated influenza vaccine. This clonotype appeared many times. Its antigen is unknown. V lost 0 bases, J lost 3 bases, and 11 bases lay in between. This CDR3 region has 16 residues. General observations from the study: The study's authors posited that every seasonal influenza vaccination enlists few new T cells.

Via MiXCR, TCRdb re-called the RT-PCR reads, giving one row per CDR3 protein. Of more than 550,000 distinct CDR3 sequences in the sample, 12% were seen once. The input for sequencing was PBMCs from blood, taken on the day of vaccination. This chain connects TRBV12-3 or TRBV12-4 to TRBJ2-2; D is possibly TRBD1 (6 bases). The TCR sequence derives from a man aged 45-65 years who received an inactivated influenza vaccine. Here the CDR3 DNA reads TGTGCCAGCAGTTTAGCTCAGGGGCCCTACACCGGGGAGCTGTTTTTT. It encodes CASSLAQGPYTGELFF.